This T cell receptor beta chain was sequenced in a study of cytomegalovirus exposure and HLA in healthy donors (dated by TCRdb to about 2017). Describing the broader study: An earlier analysis of approximately 600 of the donors reported roughly 270 Gb of sequence data and about 100 million unique TCR beta sequences from 150 million to 200 million T cells. An early release that covered 500 to 800 HLA-typed donors contained approximately 300 gigabases of sequencing data and 80 million or so unique TCR sequences. Of the roughly 400 genotyped donors, roughly 85% fell in the genetic ancestry cluster associated with self-reported Caucasian donors. The study aimed to test whether signatures of past pathogen exposure could be identified by cataloging public T cell receptors. The T cell repertoires of several hundred subjects were profiled by immunosequencing and related to cytomegalovirus serostatus. Besides the first cohort of more than 650 subjects, a separate validation cohort made up of 120 different subjects was used. The study combined high-throughput TCR immunosequencing, statistical association of individual TCRs with disease status, and machine learning to predict cytomegalovirus infection status. A later analysis re-examined previously published TCR beta repertoires from just over 650 donors and added high-resolution HLA genotyping to investigate patterns of TCR occurrence. The later analysis used no new phenotypic data to find candidate immune exposures, relying instead on TCR beta sequences and their occurrence across donors. An earlier analysis of more than 450 of the donors used high-throughput TCR beta sequencing to judge whether each TCR beta V gene segment behaved as functional or pseudogenic. Donor age, sex, ethnicity and CMV serostatus were compiled alongside the repertoire data. Genome-wide SNP genotypes for about 65% of the roughly 670 donors were used in a later genetic analysis, which treated that subset as a discovery cohort. All discovery cohort repertoires had been generated using a single sequencing platform. Both class I and class II loci were covered by HLA typing, at four-digit resolution. The number of typed donors differed by locus: about 629-630 for A, B, C, DRB1 and DQB1; 522 for DQA1; some 590 for DPA1; and around 490 for DPB1. Because of strong linkage in the cohort, roughly five DR-DQ haplotypes were treated as single units for association and clustering. On average, roughly 240,000 unique TCR beta nucleotide sequences were sequenced per donor among 398 genotyped donors of the cohort, with approximately 18% of those sequences being non-productive.

The cohort comprised 550 to 700 healthy bone marrow donors. All cohort members were sampled while nominally healthy, although unrecorded immune exposures were likely present. The donor tested CMV seronegative, placing the donor among the approximately 400 seronegative members of the cohort. Each donor provided a peripheral blood sample, and peripheral blood mononuclear cells were used for TCR beta sequencing. The Qiagen DNeasy Blood Extraction Kit was used to extract genomic DNA from the blood cell samples. What the study reported, not specific to this receptor: In the study, around 150 TCR beta chains were listed as associated with cytomegalovirus. In an earlier analysis of roughly 560 of the donors, most TCR beta V segments were observed in productive rearrangements about 87% or about 30% of the time, broadly matching IMGT annotations. In a later analysis, TCR association rates were found to vary across HLA loci, with the most associated TCRs seen for DRB1 alleles and the fewest for HLA-C alleles. For the cohort, immune exposure information was limited to CMV serostatus. A further reported finding was that TCR beta sequences accurately predicted the HLA-A and HLA-B alleles for most subjects in the first cohort. Cytomegalovirus status was reported to be diagnosed by the classifier with high specificity and sensitivity in both the original and validation cohorts. A cluster of highly shared sequence variants was judged likely to represent a technical artifact of the sequencing pipeline. Linkage disequilibrium might explain the correlated functional status among segregating V segments, but an unknown experimental factor could not be ruled out. The presence/absence analyses assumed that sequencing depth was roughly uniform across donors, and that assumption may not be true. When HLA alleles, especially DR and DQ, strongly co-occurred, TCR associations were difficult to assign to individual alleles. In vitro tests confirmed that a few of the cytomegalovirus-associated TCR beta chains recognize cytomegalovirus antigens. According to a later analysis, most CMV-associated TCR beta chains appeared to be HLA-restricted, and the HLA associations seemed to be driven largely by CMV exposure. Most TCR sequences were seen in very few donors, while some public TCRs were found in many individuals. A later analysis reported that several top co-occurrence clusters appeared linked to parvovirus B19, influenza, CMV and Epstein-Barr virus. A later genetic analysis associated a missense DCLRE1C variant with V-gene and J-gene trimming of TCR beta chains, and an independent cohort replicated the association. The authors suggested that the approach could potentially be generalized to other disease states and immunological phenotypes. A later genetic analysis reported fewer N-insertions in productive TCRs among donors in an Asian-associated ancestry cluster than the roughly 620-donor mean. In this cohort, only TCR beta chains were sequenced, and detectable features were limited by the absence of alpha or paired-chain data. Over 15 rarely observed V segments, including chromosome 9 orphons, were excluded from the earlier analysis of several hundred of the donors because counts were too low. Because some donors lacked HLA typing at each locus, the association tests relied only on the typed subset. At a false discovery rate of 0.05, a later analysis linked 15,000 to 20,000 TCR beta sequences to specific HLA alleles. In a later analysis, HLA-associated TCR beta chains showed more clonal expansion and lower generation probabilities than non-associated chains that were equally common.

The library was produced with the immunoSEQ multiplex PCR assay. A mixture of 60 forward primers for TCR Vbeta segments and 13 reverse primers for TCR Jbeta segments was used in the multiplex PCR. Amplification of the CDR3 region of rearranged TCR beta genes was performed with a multiplex PCR assay on genomic DNA. The amplified TCR beta libraries were sequenced on the Illumina HiSeq System as 87-base-pair reads. Per the original workflow: Across the 500 to 700 repertoires, a later analysis counted approximately 83 million unique TCR beta chains, some 11 million of which were shared by at least two donors. Raw reads were error-corrected and collapsed into unique sequences by a nearest-neighbor algorithm in which closely related sequences were merged to remove PCR and sequencing errors. To assign V, D and J gene segments, CDR3 sequences were aligned to IMGT reference sequences. For a sequence to be retained, a match of at least six nucleotides was required to both a V gene segment and a J gene segment. A rearrangement counted as productive if the CDR3 had no stop codons and remained in frame with V and J, and every other rearrangement counted as non-productive. Following IMGT convention, CDR3 was defined as the stretch from the second conserved V-encoded cysteine up to the conserved J-encoded phenylalanine. Sequences without an unambiguous match to a single V gene segment were excluded from the earlier analysis of approximately 560 of the donors. An earlier analysis of 587 of the donors classified V segments as functional when productive rearrangements were above 56.7% and as segregating when the standard deviation between donors was above 5%. To diagnose cytomegalovirus status from the catalog of TCR beta chain sequences, a statistical classification framework was built. In a later analysis, V and J genes were assigned by comparing TCR nucleotide sequences against IMGT/GENE-DB human TR gene sequences. Using the TCRdist pipeline, a later analysis assigned CDR3 sequences along with most-parsimonious VDJ recombination scenarios. In a later analysis, each TCR beta chain was defined by its CDR3 amino acid sequence together with its V-gene family, and reads lacking a unique V-gene family were excluded. A later analysis removed 592 highly shared, low-generation-probability nucleotide sequences to deal with suspected cross-contamination and a sequencing artifact. A later analysis calculated a clonal expansion index for each public chain from normalized within-repertoire ranks of inferred template counts. Generation probabilities in a later analysis came from a VDJ recombination model fitted to out-of-frame rearrangements, and those results were checked against IGoR. In a later analysis, hypergeometric tests were used to score TCR-TCR, TCR-HLA and TCR-CMV co-occurrence, with a repertoire-size bias correction applied to TCR pairs. A later analysis estimated false discovery rates by permuting HLA or CMV assignments 20 times. In a later analysis, co-occurring TCRs were grouped using DBSCAN, with TCRdist sequence similarity added in when clustering inside HLA-allele-positive subsets. Repertoires with fewer than 30,000 or more than 120,000 public chains were left out of co-occurrence clustering, as were about five repertoires with anomalous nucleotide sharing. Entries here come from immuneACCESS through TCRdb and include only in-frame sequences with V and J called. Some clones fail to appear in such tables; in the studies checked, an unresolved V gene covers under half of the shortfall, and the cause of the remainder is unknown. The DNA gave D and trimming, while V, J and clone size come from that table. The sample records approximately 160,000 clones, roughly 79% of which are singletons. The ten biggest clones cover around 0.7% of the sample.

Regarding this clone: Its antigen is still unknown. Per-base qualities were not stored, and no clone one base away is much larger.

This clonotype was obtained from a male donor in good health and CMV-seronegative. Specimen: PBMCs.

The bases read TGCGCCAGCAGCTTGGACCCGGGAACTACTGAAGCTTTCTTT. Its product reads: CASSLDPGTTEAFF. In this chain, TRBV5-1 is recombined with TRBJ1-1, with the D gene too uncertain to name. Sequences SGHRS (CDR1) and YFSETQ (CDR2) are obtained from the germline V gene. Trimming removed 0 bases from V and 5 bases from J, leaving 11 bases between the germline ends. The CDR3 runs 14 amino acids, cysteine and phenylalanine included. Solely the CDR3 DNA is kept, with 42 bases framed from the first base.